The rows below give T cell receptor beta chains drawn from one sample of a study of Graves' ophthalmopathy and Graves' hyperthyroidism. Each CDR3 protein gets one entry after TCRdb re-called the multiplex PCR reads with MiXCR. This sample has around 470,000 distinct CDR3 sequences; roughly an eighth occur once, and the top ten carry about 9.4%. Sequences were obtained from blood. The receptors derive from a woman in her twenties or thirties with Graves' ophthalmopathy. Both conserved end residues are part of each CDR3. D genes are given only for firm matches. Rows give clone size only sometimes, using once, few, many, or a class for an expanded clone.

CDR3	DNA	D	V	size	J
CASGNNYGYTF	TGTGCCAGCGGGAATAACTATGGCTACACCTTC	.	TRBV7-2	many	TRBJ1-2
CASSLEGLAGDTDF	TGTGCCAGCAGTTTGGAGGGACTAGCGGGAGACACAGACTTC	TRBD2	TRBV28	many	TRBJ2-5
CASTRTGGTREQYF	TGTGCCAGCACCCGGACAGGGGGCACGAGGGAGCAGTACTTC	TRBD1	TRBV28	many	TRBJ2-7
CASRADGGEETQYF	TGCGCCAGCAGAGCGGACGGGGGGGAAGAGACCCAGTACTTC	TRBD2	TRBV4-1	.	TRBJ2-5
CASSPGPGELFF	TGTGCCAGCAGTCCGGGACCCGGGGAGCTGTTTTTT	.	TRBV12-3/TRBV12-4	many	TRBJ2-2
CAWSPGDYSYEQYF	TGTGCCTGGAGTCCAGGGGACTACTCCTACGAGCAGTACTTC	.	TRBV30	many	TRBJ2-7
CASSTGLADYNEQFF	TGTGCCAGCAGCACGGGACTAGCGGACTACAATGAGCAGTTCTTC	TRBD2	TRBV7-2	few	TRBJ2-1
CATSRDLPGQGANSYNSPLHF	TGTGCCACCAGCAGAGATCTGCCGGGACAGGGGGCCAACTCCTATAATTCACCCCTCCACTTT	TRBD1	TRBV15	many	TRBJ1-6
CASIQTRQDAEAFF	TGTGCCAGCATTCAGACAAGACAAGATGCTGAAGCTTTCTTT	.	TRBV6-1	many	TRBJ1-1
CASSPGQGRGGIYGYTF	TGTGCCAGCAGCCCGGGACAGGGGAGGGGCGGCATATATGGCTACACCTTC	TRBD1	TRBV12-3/TRBV12-4	once	TRBJ1-2
CASSSYPGQGVYEQYF	TGCGCCAGCAGCTCCTACCCGGGACAGGGGGTCTACGAGCAGTACTTC	TRBD1	TRBV5-1	many	TRBJ2-7
CATSSHKGTPSREQYF	TGTGCCACCAGCAGTCATAAGGGGACACCGTCTCGCGAGCAGTACTTC	.	TRBV15	many	TRBJ2-7
CASSRGREEQYF	TGTGCCAGCTCCCGGGGCCGAGAAGAGCAGTACTTC	.	TRBV12-3/TRBV12-4	many	TRBJ2-7
CASSLVSSSTMNTEAFF	TGCGCCAGCAGCTTGGTTAGCTCCTCAACGATGAACACTGAAGCTTTCTTT	.	TRBV5-1	few	TRBJ1-1
CASSPIDRPSGEQYF	TGTGCCAGCAGTCCAATCGACAGGCCCTCAGGCGAGCAGTACTTC	.	TRBV28	many	TRBJ2-7
CASSFSGLRYEQYF	TGTGCCAGCAGTTTTAGTGGGTTACGCTACGAGCAGTACTTC	.	TRBV27	many	TRBJ2-7
CASSYYRTGEYEQYF	TGTGCCAGCAGTTACTATCGGACAGGGGAATACGAGCAGTACTTC	TRBD1	TRBV6-5	many	TRBJ2-7
CASSLETGDSYEQYF	TGTGCCAGCAGCTTAGAGACAGGGGACTCCTACGAGCAGTACTTC	TRBD1	TRBV11-3	many	TRBJ2-7
CASTTRWAGGLNTEAFF	TGTGCCAGCACCACCCGATGGGCAGGAGGCCTGAACACTGAAGCTTTCTTT	.	TRBV6-1	many	TRBJ1-1
CASSQDLGGSSNQPQHF	TGTGCCAGCAGCCAAGATTTAGGAGGATCGAGCAATCAGCCCCAGCATTTT	.	TRBV3-1	few	TRBJ1-5
CAPTPLWAKAKNIQYF	TGTGCCCCCACCCCGCTGTGGGCCAAAGCCAAAAACATTCAGTACTTC	.	TRBV24-1	many	TRBJ2-4
CASSPRLQGEQYF	TGCGCCAGCAGCCCAAGGTTACAGGGTGAGCAGTACTTC	.	TRBV5-1	.	TRBJ2-7
CASSLAQGDGGPKGYTF	TGCGCCAGCAGCTTGGCCCAAGGTGATGGGGGACCGAAAGGCTACACCTTC	.	TRBV5-1	many	TRBJ1-2
CASSESMSTEAFF	TGCGCCAGCAGTGAGTCCATGAGCACTGAAGCTTTCTTT	.	TRBV10-1	many	TRBJ1-1
CASSLEWTGLNTEAFF	TGTGCCAGCAGCTTAGAGTGGACGGGGCTGAACACTGAAGCTTTCTTT	.	TRBV11-2	few	TRBJ1-1
CASSLEYGVTQPQHF	TGTGCCAGCAGCTTGGAGTACGGGGTTACTCAGCCCCAGCATTTT	.	TRBV5-5	many	TRBJ1-5
CASSGRGAKETQYF	TGTGCCAGCAGTGGCCGGGGGGCGAAGGAGACCCAGTACTTC	.	TRBV6-1	many	TRBJ2-5
CATREGAGNTIYF	TGTGCCACCAGAGAGGGGGCCGGAAACACCATATATTTT	TRBD1	TRBV24-1	few	TRBJ1-3
CASSLDSNTEAFF	TGTGCCAGCAGTCTTGACAGCAACACTGAAGCTTTCTTT	.	TRBV28	many	TRBJ1-1
CASSFLAGTDYEQYF	TGTGCCAGCAGTTTCCTAGCTGGGACCGACTACGAGCAGTACTTC	.	TRBV12-3/TRBV12-4	many	TRBJ2-7
CASRVQAYDQYF	TGTGCCAGCAGAGTACAGGCCTACGATCAGTACTTC	.	TRBV6-1	.	TRBJ2-7
CASSFDSLGQPQHF	TGTGCCAGCAGCTTTGACAGTTTGGGTCAGCCCCAGCATTTT	.	TRBV7-8	.	TRBJ1-5
CATSSGGYEQYF	TGTGCCACCAGTTCGGGGGGCTACGAGCAGTACTTC	TRBD2	TRBV27	many	TRBJ2-7
CASSGFPGQGSYEQYF	TGTGCCAGCAGCGGTTTCCCGGGACAGGGGTCCTACGAGCAGTACTTC	TRBD1	TRBV3-1	.	TRBJ2-7
CASSWNDGYTF	TGTGCCAGCAGCTGGAATGATGGCTACACCTTC	.	TRBV6-1	.	TRBJ1-2
CASSEGYMNTEAFF	TGTGCCAGCAGTGAGGGATACATGAACACTGAAGCTTTCTTT	.	TRBV6-1	many	TRBJ1-1
CASSPGRAIYGYTF	TGTGCCAGCAGTCCCGGCCGGGCCATCTATGGCTACACCTTC	.	TRBV27	many	TRBJ1-2
CSATLAGGFYEQYF	TGCAGTGCCACCTTAGCGGGGGGGTTTTACGAGCAGTACTTC	TRBD2	TRBV20-1	many	TRBJ2-7
CASTTGGDYQPQHF	TGTGCCAGCACTACAGGGGGTGACTATCAGCCCCAGCATTTT	TRBD1	TRBV6-5	many	TRBJ1-5
CASRQRTGNSGNTIYF	TGTGCCAGCAGGCAAAGAACAGGGAACTCTGGAAACACCATATATTTT	.	TRBV2	many	TRBJ1-3
CASSSTLGGGEGFYTF	TGTGCCAGCAGCTCCACCTTAGGGGGCGGGGAAGGTTTCTACACCTTC	TRBD1	TRBV11-1	.	TRBJ1-2
CASRLTGTGGGYTF	TGTGCCAGCAGATTGACCGGGACAGGGGGTGGCTACACCTTC	TRBD1	TRBV2	many	TRBJ1-2
CASIDIGGTAYGYTF	TGTGCCAGCATCGATATAGGCGGGACTGCCTATGGCTACACCTTC	.	TRBV6-1	.	TRBJ1-2
CSARVPGTSGGGSYEQYF	TGCAGTGCTAGAGTTCCCGGGACTAGCGGGGGGGGGTCCTACGAGCAGTACTTC	TRBD2	TRBV20-1	few	TRBJ2-7
CASSLGLAVTTKNIQYF	TGTGCCAGCAGCTTAGGGCTAGCGGTAACTACAAAAAACATTCAGTACTTC	TRBD2	TRBV7-2	once	TRBJ2-4
CASSSRGQGNSPLHF	TGTGCCAGCAGCTCCAGGGGACAGGGAAATTCACCCCTCCACTTT	TRBD1	TRBV7-2	many	TRBJ1-6
CASSEEGQAPNQPQHF	TGTGCCAGCAGTGAAGAAGGACAGGCGCCCAATCAGCCCCAGCATTTT	TRBD1	TRBV6-1	many	TRBJ1-5